This T cell receptor (beta chain) derives from a study of cytomegalovirus exposure and HLA in healthy donors. In regard to this clone: Its specificity is unknown.

PCR involved 60 Vbeta and 13 Jbeta primers. Profiled with immunoSEQ multiplex PCR; TCRdb holds only in-frame clones, not every one. The sample contains fewer than 200,000 clones, over 70% of which appear only once. Per germline, CDR1 MGHRA and CDR2 YSYEKL. The CDR3 length is 16 residues. The ends were cut back, 4 bases at V and 1 base at J, with 13 bases in the middle. Study-level points and caveats: Available immune exposure information was restricted to CMV serostatus only. Rarity held for most TCR sequences, but there were some public TCRs that occurred in many donors.

The TCR comes from a woman aged 25-40 years in good health and CMV-seronegative. This chain uses TRBV4-1 with TRBJ1-4, with D unclear. Sequencing was performed on PBMCs. DNA of the CDR3: TGCGCCAGCAGCCCCCGAACGCGGGTAACTAATGAAAAACTGTTTTTT. It yields the protein CASSPRTRVTNEKLFF.